This T cell receptor beta chain emerged from a study of brain T cells in children with intractable seizures. General study points: Clones missing pre-surgery may reflect undersampling of that blood sample. HCMV serostatus was not known, and viral specificity came from CDR3 similarity only.

Surgery cases with the highest brain T cell transcript signatures were chosen for sequencing. Patients received at least one anti-epileptic drug before surgery. The protocol was immunoSEQ multiplex PCR, while the TCRdb copy is restricted to in-frame clones and leaves out a portion. Of some 80,000 clones in the sample, about 90% were seen once. The germline V gene encodes CDR1 SGHRS and CDR2 YFSETQ. The V gene end was trimmed by 2 bases and the J gene end by 7 bases; junction bases not matched to a gene: 4. The CDR3 has 13 residues. This clone was detected once. No antigen is known for it. The rearrangement joins TRBV5-1 to TRBJ2-3, with 7 bases identical to TRBD2. The receptor was derived from a girl aged 2 to 9 with Rasmussen encephalitis and intractable seizures. This specimen consisted of peripheral blood, obtained at surgery. The CDR3 DNA reads as TGCGCCAGCAGCTTCGGGGGGAGGAATACGCAGTATTTT. As protein: CASSFGGRNTQYF.